The entry that follows covers one TCR beta chain sequence. The antigen remains undetermined. Per germline, CDR1 LNHDA and CDR2 SQIVND (reference sequence). This CDR3 contains 16 residues. V shed 5 bases and J shed 14 bases, with 25 bases lying between them. The sample is drawn from a study of T cell clones after liver transplantation. Study-level results: Graft donor-reactive T cells possibly entered the graft instead of undergoing deletion.

Sequenced by immunoSEQ multiplex PCR; TCRdb stores in-frame clones only, minus some. The sample records tens of thousands of clones, 70% to 90% being singletons. The TCR sequence derives from a human patient who received a liver transplant. The T cells may partly be graft donor cells. This specimen was CD4+ T cells from blood, taken at the 22-month timepoint. This chain links TRBV19 with TRBJ1-6; the D gene is possibly TRBD1 (6 bases). CDR3 sequence: CASSLPTGHGVGSLHF. CDR3 sequence (DNA): TGTGCCAGTAGTCTTCCGACAGGCCACGGGGTAGGATCCCTCCACTTT.